These T cell receptor beta chains were read from a single sample in a study of identical twins. MiXCR, run by TCRdb on the 5' RACE reads, gives a single entry per CDR3 protein. The sample includes approximately 94,000 distinct CDR3 sequences, under 6.5% of them seen just once. Sequenced input: memory T cells sorted from blood. These receptors originate from a woman aged 50 to 60 in good health. Each CDR3 is given with its conserved first and last residue. Fields, in order: J gene, clone size, D gene, V gene, CDR3 DNA, CDR3 protein. D genes are given only for firm matches. Size is omitted from some rows. Given values are once, few, many or a class for expanded clones.

TRBJ2-4 | many | NA | TRBV12-3/TRBV12-4 | TGTGCCAGCAGCCGGGAACCGGGACTTGTCGAGTACTTC | CASSREPGLVEYF
TRBJ2-7 | many | NA | TRBV4-1 | TGCGCCAGCAGCCATCCCGTCCGGGTCGACGAGCAGTACTTC | CASSHPVRVDEQYF
TRBJ1-5 | many | NA | TRBV12-3/TRBV12-4 | TGTGCCAGCAGTTTAACAGGGAATCAGCCCCAGCATTTT | CASSLTGNQPQHF
TRBJ2-5 | NA | NA | TRBV25-1 | TGTGCCAGCAGTGAATATAAGGGTGGGGGGACCCAGTACTTC | CASSEYKGGGTQYF
TRBJ2-5 | few | TRBD1 | TRBV5-1 | TGCGCCAGCAGCTGGAGCGGACAGGGGGAAGTAAAGACCCAGTACTTC | CASSWSGQGEVKTQYF
TRBJ1-5 | many | TRBD1 | TRBV2 | TGTGCCAGCAGTGAACAGGGACAGGGTATTAATCAGCCCCAGCATTTT | CASSEQGQGINQPQHF
TRBJ2-3 | NA | NA | TRBV24-1 | TGTGCCACCACTAAAGACACGGGCCCACATGAGCGGCCAGATACGCAGTATTTT | CATTKDTGPHERPDTQYF
TRBJ2-7 | many | NA | TRBV6-6 | TGTGCCAGCAGTTACTCGAAGGCTGGCGGCTACGAGCAGTACTTC | CASSYSKAGGYEQYF
TRBJ2-3 | many | TRBD2 | TRBV20-1 | TGCAGTGCCGGGACTATCACAGATACGCAGTATTTT | CSAGTITDTQYF
TRBJ2-3 | many | TRBD2 | TRBV12-3/TRBV12-4 | TGTGCCAGCAGTTGGGTCGCGGGAGGAACAGATACGCAGTATTTT | CASSWVAGGTDTQYF
TRBJ1-1 | NA | NA | TRBV3-1 | TGTGCCAGCAGCCAAGGGGGAGACGCTTTCTTT | CASSQGGDAFF
TRBJ2-4 | many | NA | TRBV6-1 | TGTGCCAGCAGTGAATCCCCGGCGGCCAAAAACATTCAGTACTTC | CASSESPAAKNIQYF
TRBJ1-2 | many | TRBD1 | TRBV20-1 | TGCAGTGCTGTGGGACAGGCTAACTATGGCTACACCTTC | CSAVGQANYGYTF
TRBJ2-1 | many | TRBD2 | TRBV6-1 | TGTGCCAGCAGGCGGGTTAGCGGGCCCAGCTCCTACAATGAGCAGTTCTTC | CASRRVSGPSSYNEQFF
TRBJ2-3 | many | TRBD2 | TRBV11-3 | TGTGCCAGCAGCTTACAGGGACTAGTAGGCACAGATACGCAGTATTTT | CASSLQGLVGTDTQYF
TRBJ2-1 | many | NA | TRBV6-5 | TGTGCCAGCAGCTATACAGGGGAGGGGAATGAGCAGTTCTTC | CASSYTGEGNEQFF
TRBJ2-3 | many | NA | TRBV7-2 | TGTGCCAGCAGCTCTGGCCAGCCAAAGTCCGGCGACAAAAAGTATTTT | CASSSGQPKSGDKKYF
TRBJ1-1 | many | NA | TRBV7-9 | TGTGCCAGCGGCCTATTTTCGAACACTGAAGCTTTCTTT | CASGLFSNTEAFF
TRBJ1-3 | few | NA | TRBV20-1 | TGCAGTGCTAGAGATTTGGACGGAATGGCTGGAAACACCATATATTTT | CSARDLDGMAGNTIYF
TRBJ2-6 | medium-sized | NA | TRBV12-3/TRBV12-4 | TGTGCCAGCAGTTTCTCTGGGGCCAACGTCCTGACTTTC | CASSFSGANVLTF
TRBJ2-3 | many | NA | TRBV2 | TGTGCCAGCAGGCCAAACAGTGGCACAGATACGCAGTATTTT | CASRPNSGTDTQYF
TRBJ2-2 | many | NA | TRBV3-1 | TGTGCCAGCGGGAGCTGGACAAAGAACACCGGGGAGCTGTTTTTT | CASGSWTKNTGELFF
TRBJ1-5 | few | TRBD1 | TRBV10-2 | TGCGCCAGCAGCCGGGACAGGGGAGGGTTGCAGCATTTT | CASSRDRGGLQHF
TRBJ2-5 | NA | NA | TRBV19 | TGTGCCAGTAGTATCTCGACAGAAGAGACCCAGTACTTC | CASSISTEETQYF
TRBJ2-1 | many | NA | TRBV6-2/TRBV6-3 | TGTGCCAGCAGCCGCCATGCGGGACAATACAATGAGCAGTTCTTC | CASSRHAGQYNEQFF
TRBJ2-5 | many | TRBD1 | TRBV24-1 | TGTGCCACCAGTGATTCCGGGACAGGGAACGGGGAGACCCAGTACTTC | CATSDSGTGNGETQYF
TRBJ2-5 | many | NA | TRBV20-1 | TGCAGTGCTGTTGTCCCGGGACGCCTTCAAGAGACCCAGTACTTC | CSAVVPGRLQETQYF
TRBJ1-6 | NA | NA | TRBV19 | TGTGCCAGTAAAAGAGCGGAGAATTCACCCCTCCACTTT | CASKRAENSPLHF
TRBJ2-5 | many | NA | TRBV18 | TGTGCCAGCTCACCTCTCGGGCTGGGAGAGACCCAGTACTTC | CASSPLGLGETQYF
TRBJ2-1 | many | NA | TRBV27 | TGTGCCAGCACGGGTGGGAACAATGAGCAGTTCTTC | CASTGGNNEQFF
TRBJ2-7 | many | NA | TRBV5-1 | TGCGCCAGCCGTGTGGGCTACGAGCAGTACTTC | CASRVGYEQYF
TRBJ1-1 | NA | NA | TRBV5-6 | TGTGCCAGCAGCTTGGTCTTGGGTCCTGAAGCTTTCTTT | CASSLVLGPEAFF
TRBJ1-2 | many | TRBD1 | TRBV3-1 | TGTGCCAGCAGCCAACGGGACAGTCCCTTTGACTATGGCTACACCTTC | CASSQRDSPFDYGYTF
TRBJ1-1 | many | NA | TRBV20-1 | TGCAGTGCTACCGGGGCGAACACTGAAGCTTTCTTT | CSATGANTEAFF
TRBJ2-5 | many | NA | TRBV5-5 | TGTGCCAGCAGCCCAGGGTCGAGGGAAGAAGAGACCCAGTACTTC | CASSPGSREEETQYF
TRBJ1-2 | many | NA | TRBV11-2 | TGTGCCAGCAGCTCGACCCCAGGGTCTCGCTACTATGGCTACACCTTC | CASSSTPGSRYYGYTF
TRBJ1-6 | many | NA | TRBV12-3/TRBV12-4 | TGTGCCAGCAGTTTAAGTTTGCCACCCCTCCACTTT | CASSLSLPPLHF